This T cell receptor beta chain was found in a study of cytomegalovirus exposure and HLA in healthy donors. Primers: 60 Vbeta forward and 13 Jbeta reverse. Produced via immunoSEQ multiplex PCR; TCRdb's table is partial and in-frame only. The table lists roughly 70,000 clones, 65% to 70% of them singletons, with 14% in the top ten. Points from the study as a whole: Reports described diagnosis of cytomegalovirus status by the classifier as highly specific and sensitive. Among the sequence variants, a highly shared cluster was likely an artifact of sequencing.

A remark on this clone: What it binds is unknown.

The sample consisted of PBMCs. This receptor was taken from a male donor in good health and CMV-seropositive.

The CDR3 DNA reads TGTGCCAGCAGCTCCTCCCAACAGGGGCGTTGGCGGGGCTACACCTTC. It translates to CASSSSQQGRWRGYTF. The V gene is TRBV11-2, the J gene TRBJ1-2; 7 nucleotides match TRBD1. Germline V gene sequence: CDR1 SGHAT, CDR2 FQNNGV. After removal of 4 bases from V and 8 bases from J, the junction contained 16 bases not matched to a gene. This CDR3 contains 16 residues.